Presented here are 25 T cell receptor beta chains from one specimen sequenced in a study of immune aging and cytomegalovirus after organ transplant. Which antigens these TCRs recognize remains unknown. The time point denotes: five sample-tagged time points from pre-transplant (day -1) to day 368 post-transplant, pooled. Libraries came from microwell single-cell capture using BD Rhapsody targeted mRNA and AbSeq reagents. Each CDR3 protein gets one entry after TCRdb re-called the single-cell sequencing reads with MiXCR. The sample yields roughly 23,000 distinct CDR3 sequences, about a third seen once. This specimen consisted of CMV peptide-activated CD4+ and CD8+ T cells sorted from blood, obtained at five time points, pooled. Subset of the sample: sorted CD8+CD137+ and CD4+CD154+ T cells after roughly 12 h CMV IE-1 peptide stimulation. These TCRs come from a female donor who had a heart transplant and CMV viremia.

This clonotype was observed many times. The V and J genes are TRBV12-3 or TRBV12-4 and TRBJ1-2; D remains ambiguous. This CDR3 comprises 13 residues. The germline V and J ends were trimmed by 3 bases and 2 bases, with 7 bases remaining between them. The CDR3 DNA sequence: TGTGCCAGCAGTTTCTCCACGAACTATGGCTACACCTTC. Encoded protein: CASSFSTNYGYTF.

In its sample, this clonotype was seen many times. The CDR3 sequence: CATSETRDRVNQPQHF. DNA of the CDR3: TGTGCCACCAGTGAAACCCGGGACAGAGTCAATCAGCCCCAGCATTTT. This rearrangement joins TRBV24-1 to TRBJ1-5; 7 bases fit TRBD1. The germline CDR1 and CDR2 sequences are KGHDR and SFDVKD. This CDR3 region has 16 residues. Unmatched junction bases numbered 8, after V lost 4 bases and J lost 3 bases.

The chain recombines TRBV20-1 with TRBJ2-1; D is perhaps TRBD2 (6 bases). This CDR3 has 13 amino acids. Looked up from germline, CDR1 is DFQATT and CDR2 is SNEGSKA (reference sequence). The V and J ends lost 3 bases and 6 bases respectively, with 12 bases between them. This CDR3 is CSASGRTVNEQFF. The CDR3 region has the DNA TGCAGTGCTAGCGGGAGAACCGTCAATGAGCAGTTCTTC.

The rearrangement links TRBV6-2 or TRBV6-3 to TRBJ1-2; the match to TRBD1 covers 9 bases. CDR1 is MNHEY, CDR2 SVGEGT, per germline. With 4 bases clipped from V and 6 bases from J, the junction kept 12 bases outside the gene matches. CDR3 length equals 16 residues. CDR3 residues: CASSFSIDRGSDGYTF. The CDR3 DNA sequence: TGTGCCAGCAGTTTCTCGATCGACAGGGGGTCCGATGGCTACACCTTC.

About this clonotype itself: One junction end disagrees with the germline gene, perhaps due to a read error. The gene calls are TRBV10-3 and TRBJ1-2, with D possibly matching TRBD1 (5 bases). Germline CDR1 ENHRY, CDR2 SYGVKD. The CDR3 has 11 residues. Here the CDR3 DNA reads TGTGCCATCAGCTCAGGGATAGGCTGCACCTTC. This encodes CAISSGIGCTF.

By sample fraction, this clonotype is medium-sized. This chain uses TRBV6-5 with TRBJ1-5, with a possible D match to TRBD1 (6 bases). This CDR3 has 16 amino acids. The V end lost 5 bases, the J end lost 0 bases, and 14 bases lay between the germline ends. CDR1 MNHEY and CDR2 SVGAGI come from the germline V gene. This chain's CDR3 is CASSQLGGGSNQPQHF. The CDR3 DNA reads as TGTGCCAGCAGTCAGTTAGGGGGAGGTAGCAATCAGCCCCAGCATTTT.

This clonotype has just a few counts. The chain has TRBV12-3 or TRBV12-4 and TRBJ2-3; a possible D gene is TRBD2 (5 bases). The CDR3 is made up of 15 amino acids. V was cut by 5 bases and J by 1 base, with 13 bases left in between. The CDR3 bases are TGTGCCAGCAGTCGACTACGGGGAGGCACAGATACGCAGTATTTT. Protein: CASSRLRGGTDTQYF.

The chain carries TRBV20-1 and TRBJ2-7; unclear D gene. The CDR3 runs 13 residues. CDR1 is DFQATT, CDR2 SNEGSKA, per germline (reference sequence). Trimming took off 5 bases at V and 6 bases at J, with 17 bases between the two ends. The chain's CDR3 is CSARGPNIREQYF. In DNA, the CDR3 is TGCAGTGCTCGTGGCCCGAATATTCGCGAGCAGTACTTC.

Sample share makes this clonotype medium-sized. This chain joins TRBV7-9 and TRBJ2-7, with 8 bases matching TRBD1. Germline V gives CDR1 SEHNR, CDR2 FQNEAQ (reference sequence). The CDR3 spans 15 residues. V dropped 2 bases and J dropped 5; count of bases not matched to a gene: 8. CDR3 sequence: CASSLRAGGFDEQYF. The CDR3 region has the DNA TGTGCCAGCAGCTTACGAGCAGGGGGCTTCGACGAGCAGTACTTC.

The sample holds many counts of this clonotype. This sequence joins TRBV20-1 and TRBJ2-7; TRBD1 matches at 7 bases. CDR1 and CDR2 (germline): DFQATT, SNEGSKA (reference sequence). The CDR3 totals 13 residues. With V trimmed by 3 bases and J by 4 bases, 6 bases remained unmatched. CDR3 DNA sequence: TGCAGTGCTAGGACAGGGCCCTATTACGAGCAGTACTTC. Translating it yields CSARTGPYYEQYF.

J is TRBJ2-4 and V is TRBV3-1; D might be TRBD1 or TRBD2, each matching 5 bases. Between the trimmed V and J ends, which lost 4 bases and 0 bases, there was a span of 7 bases. Per germline, CDR1 LGHDT and CDR2 YNNKEL (reference sequence). The CDR3 spans 14 residues. CDR3 coding DNA: TGTGCCAGCAGCCGGGACCTAGCCAAAAACATTCAGTACTTC. It codes for CASSRDLAKNIQYF.

With respect to this clonotype: The junction departs from the called germline gene at one end, perhaps through a read error. The chain combines TRBV25-1 with TRBJ1-2; D is perhaps TRBD1 (5 bases). CDR1 is MGHDK and CDR2 is SYGVNS in the germline V gene. The CDR3 spans 13 residues. This CDR3 reads CASSTSGTHGYTF. The CDR3 bases are TGCGCCAGCAGTACATCCGGGACTCATGGCTACACCTTC.

A few counts support this clonotype. The chain recombines TRBV20-1 with TRBJ1-5; TRBD1 might be the D (6 bases). Germline-derived CDR1 and CDR2 are DFQATT and SNEGSKA (reference sequence). V dropped 5 bases and J dropped 7 bases, with 12 bases sitting between them. This CDR3 region has 12 residues. DNA for the CDR3: TGCAGTGCTCGGACCAGGGGACAGCCCCAGCATTTT. This sequence encodes CSARTRGQPQHF.

In this sample, this clonotype turned up many times. The chain uses TRBV19 and TRBJ2-7, with TRBD1 matching over 8 bases. The J segment lost 4 bases and the V segment lost 5 bases, leaving 7 bases of the junction unmatched. Germline CDR1 LNHDA, CDR2 SQIVND (reference sequence). This CDR3 is built from 14 residues. The CDR3 bases are TGTGCCAGTAGTTTCCAGGGACAGGTGTACGAGCAGTACTTC. Translated: CASSFQGQVYEQYF. The full variable domain, with the rest looked up from reference TRBV19 and TRBJ2-7, is DGGITQSPKYLFRKEGQNVTLSCEQNLNHDAMYWYRQDPGQGLRLIYYSQIVNDFQKGDIAEGYSVSREKKESFPLTVTSAQKNPTAFYLCASSFQGQVYEQYFGPGTRLTVT.

The sample holds many counts of this clonotype. CDR3 residues: CASGAGQGVEKLFF. The CDR3 DNA sequence: TGTGCCAGCGGTGCGGGACAGGGGGTTGAAAAACTGTTTTTT. This rearrangement joins TRBV27 to TRBJ1-4, with 11 bases fitting TRBD1. This CDR3 is 14 amino acids long. Germline loops: CDR1 MNHEY, CDR2 SMNVEV (reference sequence). V lost 8 bases, J lost 7 bases, and 6 bases stayed unmatched.

By share, this clonotype counts as medium-sized (0.01 to 0.1%). V usage is TRBV12-3 or TRBV12-4 and J usage is TRBJ2-1; D not resolved. With 4 bases removed from V and 3 bases from J, the gap between germline ends came to 13 bases. CDR3 size: 15 residues. The CDR3 loop is CASSYPVFLYNEQFF. CDR3 bases: TGTGCCAGCAGTTACCCCGTGTTTCTCTACAATGAGCAGTTCTTC.

The rearrangement joins TRBV15 to TRBJ2-2; possibly TRBD2 for D (5 bases). CDR3 length: 14 amino acids. Germline V gene lookup returns CDR1 LNHNV and CDR2 YYDKDF (reference sequence). Trimming removed 5 bases at V and 6 bases at J, with 13 bases between. The CDR3 reads CATSDPGSPGELFF. The DNA of the CDR3 is TGTGCCACCAGCGATCCGGGGAGCCCCGGGGAGCTGTTTTTT.

Comment on this clonotype: It differs at one base from a far larger clone, so likely a read error. This chain joins TRBV10-3 and TRBJ2-7; no clear D. Germline-derived CDR1 and CDR2 are ENHRY and SYGVKD. There are 19 residues in the CDR3. Trimming took off 1 base at V and 7 bases at J, with 29 bases between the two ends. The CDR3 DNA reads as TGTGCCATCAGTGAGTATCCCTGGACGGATCTAAGCTCCTACAATGAGCAGTACTTC. Its protein product is CAISEYPWTDLSSYNEQYF.

Comments on this clonotype: The junction does not match germline at one end; this may be a read error. V is TRBV10-3 and J is TRBJ2-6; tentatively, D is TRBD2 (5 bases). Germline V gene sequence: CDR1 ENHRY, CDR2 SYGVKD. The CDR3 consists of 16 residues. In DNA, the CDR3 is TGTGCCATCGGTGAGCGGATAGCCTCTGGGGTCAACGTCCTGACTTTC. It yields the protein CAIGERIASGVNVLTF.

This clonotype came up a few times. This chain links TRBV28 with TRBJ2-7, with a weak D call TRBD2 (7 bases). The germline V gene encodes CDR1 MDHEN and CDR2 SYDVKM. CDR3 size: 17 residues. V was cut by 9 bases and J by 4 bases, with 28 bases left in between. The CDR3 nucleotides read TGTGCCAGTGTGAGCCCAAGTCTCTCGGGGGGCCTATACGAGCAGTACTTC. It encodes CASVSPSLSGGLYEQYF.

By proportion, this clonotype is medium-sized. This chain joins TRBV5-1 and TRBJ2-2; perhaps TRBD1 as D (6 bases). The germline CDR1 and CDR2 sequences are SGHRS and YFSETQ. Trimming left V 6 bases short and J 6 bases short, with 12 bases between. This CDR3 contains 13 residues. The chain's CDR3 is CASTLNRAGELFF. DNA of the CDR3: TGCGCCAGCACCCTGAACAGGGCCGGGGAGCTGTTTTTT.

The genes are TRBV7-9 and TRBJ1-1; D gene uncertain. The CDR3 length is 14 residues. The V and J ends lost 2 bases and 6 bases respectively, with 13 bases between them. Per germline, CDR1 SEHNR and CDR2 FQNEAQ (reference sequence). The CDR3 protein is CASSLLPRESEAFF. CDR3 coding DNA: TGTGCCAGCAGCTTATTGCCCCGGGAGTCTGAAGCTTTCTTT.

The chain joins TRBV20-1 to TRBJ2-7; 7 bases map to TRBD2. With V trimmed by 0 bases and J by 6 bases, 8 bases remained unmatched. Per germline, CDR1 DFQATT and CDR2 SNEGSKA (reference sequence). The CDR3 runs to 14 residues. CDR3 residues: CSARDPERGCEQYF. DNA of the CDR3: TGCAGTGCTAGAGATCCCGAGCGGGGCTGCGAGCAGTACTTC.

In this sample, this clonotype is medium-sized (0.01 to 0.1%). V gene TRBV10-1 combines with J gene TRBJ2-3; D uncertain. From germline, CDR1 is WNHNN and CDR2 SYGVQD (reference sequence). The germline V and J ends were trimmed by 0 bases and 4 bases, with 11 bases remaining between them. The CDR3 has 15 amino acids. Written as DNA, the CDR3 is TGCGCCAGCAGTGAGTCGGAAGGGCTTGCAGATACGCAGTATTTT. Protein: CASSESEGLADTQYF.

This clonotype was counted between two and nine times. The V and J genes are TRBV6-6 and TRBJ2-1; D unclear. The germline V gene has CDR1 MNHNY and CDR2 SVGAGI (reference sequence). V lost 6 bases and J 0 bases, leaving 12 bases between the germline ends. The CDR3 consists of 15 residues. CDR3 region: CASRLDMSSYNEQFF. In nucleotides, the CDR3 is TGTGCCAGCAGGCTAGACATGAGCTCCTACAATGAGCAGTTCTTC.